This entry lists 16 T cell receptor beta chains sequenced from one sample in a study of CD8+ T cells in alopecia areata. It was cDNA, reverse transcribed from extracted RNA, that served as the sequencing template. The assay was immunoSEQ multiplex PCR, and TCRdb's table has in-frame clones only and misses some. The table has approximately 150,000 clones, approximately 90% seen once. The treatment is: oral pan-JAK inhibitor, 5-10 mg twice daily. The sample here was CD8+ T cells sorted from blood, taken at week 4, from a patient treated with tofacitinib. The receptors were gathered from a human donor with alopecia areata.

The genes are TRBV2 and TRBJ2-1, with unresolved D. The CDR3 has 11 amino acids. Deletions cut 7 bases from V and 7 bases from J, with 8 bases between. Germline lookup yields CDR1 SNHLY and CDR2 FYNNEI. The CDR3 loop is CASNRFNEQFF. CDR3 DNA sequence: TGTGCCAGCAATAGGTTTAATGAGCAGTTCTTC.

This clone has more than one count but fewer than ten. The chain links TRBV27 to TRBJ2-7, with 7 bases fitting TRBD2. V lost 6 bases to trimming and J lost 7 bases; unmatched junction nucleotides: 15. The V gene's germline CDR1 is MNHEY and CDR2 SMNVEV (reference sequence). This CDR3 has 15 residues. The CDR3 sequence: CASRDTGSGGMEQYF. CDR3 in DNA: TGTGCCAGCAGAGATACCGGGTCCGGGGGGATGGAGCAGTACTTC.

This chain links TRBV25-1 with TRBJ1-4; no reliable D call. The V and J ends lost 7 bases and 8 bases respectively, with 5 bases between them. Germline CDR1 MGHDK, CDR2 SYGVNS. This CDR3 contains 10 residues. The CDR3 loop is CASIGEKLFF. The CDR3 coding sequence is TGTGCCAGCATAGGGGAAAAACTGTTTTTT.

By frequency in the sample, this clone is medium-sized. The CDR3 nucleotides are TGTGCCAGCAGCCCGACTAGCGGCACAGATACGCAGTATTTT. As protein: CASSPTSGTDTQYF. The chain combines TRBV6-4 with TRBJ2-3, with 8 bases that match TRBD2. The CDR3 consists of 14 residues. With 6 bases clipped from V and 1 base from J, the junction kept 3 bases outside the gene matches. Looked up from germline, CDR1 is MRHNA and CDR2 is SNTAGT.

The V and J genes are TRBV29-1 and TRBJ2-3, with 10 nucleotides matching TRBD2. The V and J ends lost 8 bases and 2 bases, in that order; junction bases with no gene match: 10. The CDR3 is 15 amino acids. CDR1 is SQVTM and CDR2 is ANQGSEA in the germline V gene. CDR3 sequence reads: CSLVLAGDPTDTQYF. CDR3 nucleotide sequence: TGCAGCCTAGTCCTAGCGGGGGACCCCACAGATACGCAGTATTTT.

The rearrangement links TRBV7-9 to TRBJ2-1, with 7 nucleotides matching TRBD1. CDR1 and CDR2 from the germline V gene are SEHNR and FQNEAQ (reference sequence). The CDR3 runs to 15 residues. With V trimmed by 5 bases and J by 6 bases, 10 bases remained unmatched. Written as DNA, the CDR3 is TGTGCCAGCAGCGTCGACAGGGTGTCCGCCAATGAGCAGTTCTTC. Residues: CASSVDRVSANEQFF.

V is TRBV6-5 and J is TRBJ2-3; D is ambiguous. V lost 7 bases and J lost 5, with 13 bases in between. The germline V gene has CDR1 MNHEY and CDR2 SVGAGI. The CDR3 covers 13 residues. This chain's CDR3 is CASKGMLLDTQYF. DNA of the CDR3: TGTGCCAGCAAAGGGATGCTACTAGATACGCAGTATTTT.

The chain links TRBV10-2 to TRBJ2-7, with D unresolved. Germline CDR1 reads WSHSY; CDR2 reads SAAADI. Trimming took 2 bases from V and 2 from J, leaving 7 bases between them. This CDR3 has 13 amino acids. The CDR3: CASSETSPYEQYF. The CDR3 DNA is TGCGCCAGCAGTGAGACTTCCCCCTACGAGCAGTACTTC.

The chain combines TRBV11-2 with TRBJ2-7, with D hard to call. V shed 5 bases and J shed 3 bases, with 5 bases lying between them. CDR1 and CDR2 (germline): SGHAT, FQNNGV. This CDR3 is 11 amino acids long. The CDR3 bases are TGTGCCAGCAGCCCGTTCTACGAGCAGTACTTC. The encoded protein is CASSPFYEQYF.

The chain has TRBV5-1 and TRBJ2-7; unclear D gene. The CDR3 has 14 residues. Trimming shortened V by 0 bases and J by 2 bases, and 9 bases separated the two germline ends. Germline V lookup: CDR1 SGHRS, CDR2 YFSETQ. CDR3 DNA: TGCGCCAGCAGCTTGGTTCGAGTGACCTACGAGCAGTACTTC. Protein: CASSLVRVTYEQYF.

This chain uses TRBV7-2 with TRBJ2-7, with D unresolved. The V end was cut by 1 base, the J end by 3 bases, with 10 bases between. In germline, CDR1 is SGHTA, CDR2 FQGNSA. The CDR3 runs 14 residues. The CDR3 nucleotides read TGTGCCAGCAGCTTAGGGGTCAGCCTCTACGAGCAGTACTTC. Translated, it gives CASSLGVSLYEQYF.

This chain connects TRBV29-1 to TRBJ2-1, with D perhaps matching TRBD1 (5 bases). The CDR3 is 14 amino acids. Germline V gene data show CDR1 as SQVTM and CDR2 as ANQGSEA. The V end was cut by 4 bases, the J end by 9 bases, with 19 bases between. The CDR3: CSVVGEDMIVEQFF. The CDR3 DNA is TGCAGCGTTGTGGGCGAGGACATGATTGTTGAGCAGTTCTTC.

The rearrangement joins TRBV27 to TRBJ1-5, with unresolved D. This CDR3 contains 13 residues. The V end was cut by 7 bases, the J end by 3 bases, with 10 bases between. The germline V gene encodes CDR1 MNHEY and CDR2 SMNVEV (reference sequence). The CDR3 sequence: CASKKGANQPQHF. Written as DNA, the CDR3 is TGTGCCAGCAAGAAAGGAGCCAATCAGCCCCAGCATTTT.

CDR3: CASSEGQGTDTQYF. The CDR3 DNA follows: TGTGCCAGCAGTGAGGGACAGGGCACAGATACGCAGTATTTT. This chain links TRBV25-1 with TRBJ2-3; 8 nucleotides align to TRBD1. Germline V gives CDR1 MGHDK, CDR2 SYGVNS. After removal of 3 bases from V and 1 base from J, the junction contained 0 bases not matched to a gene. The CDR3 is 14 amino acids.

The chain combines TRBV4-1 with TRBJ2-3; no clear D gene. The V end lost 5 bases, the J end lost 7 bases, and 16 bases lay between the germline ends. The CDR3 runs 14 residues. Germline V gene data show CDR1 as MGHRA and CDR2 as YSYEKL. The CDR3 coding sequence is TGCGCCAGCAGCTACACTACCCCCGGGTATACGCAGTATTTT. Encoded protein: CASSYTTPGYTQYF.

This clone turned up a few times. The chain couples TRBV4-1 to TRBJ2-1; the D is unclear. This CDR3 spans 13 amino acids. V shed 0 bases and J shed 5 bases, with 5 bases lying between them. CDR1 is MGHRA, CDR2 YSYEKL, per germline. In nucleotides, the CDR3 is TGCGCCAGCAGCCAAGATCTTGACAATGAGCAGTTCTTC. Translated, it gives CASSQDLDNEQFF.